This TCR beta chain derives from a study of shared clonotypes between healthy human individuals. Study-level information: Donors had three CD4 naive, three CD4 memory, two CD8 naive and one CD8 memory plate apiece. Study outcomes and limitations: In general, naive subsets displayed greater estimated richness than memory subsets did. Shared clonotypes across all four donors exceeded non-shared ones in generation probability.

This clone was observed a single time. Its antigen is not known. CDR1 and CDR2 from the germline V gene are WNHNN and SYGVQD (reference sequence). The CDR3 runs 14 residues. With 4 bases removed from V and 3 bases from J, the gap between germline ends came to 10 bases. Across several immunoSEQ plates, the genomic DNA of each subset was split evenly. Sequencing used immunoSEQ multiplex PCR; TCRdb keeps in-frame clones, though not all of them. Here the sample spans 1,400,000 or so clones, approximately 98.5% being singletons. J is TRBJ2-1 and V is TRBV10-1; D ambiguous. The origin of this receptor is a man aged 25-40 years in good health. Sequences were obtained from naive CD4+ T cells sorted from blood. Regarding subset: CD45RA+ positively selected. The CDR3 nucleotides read TGCGCCAGCAGTGCGGACGGCCTCTACAATGAGCAGTTCTTC. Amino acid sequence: CASSADGLYNEQFF.